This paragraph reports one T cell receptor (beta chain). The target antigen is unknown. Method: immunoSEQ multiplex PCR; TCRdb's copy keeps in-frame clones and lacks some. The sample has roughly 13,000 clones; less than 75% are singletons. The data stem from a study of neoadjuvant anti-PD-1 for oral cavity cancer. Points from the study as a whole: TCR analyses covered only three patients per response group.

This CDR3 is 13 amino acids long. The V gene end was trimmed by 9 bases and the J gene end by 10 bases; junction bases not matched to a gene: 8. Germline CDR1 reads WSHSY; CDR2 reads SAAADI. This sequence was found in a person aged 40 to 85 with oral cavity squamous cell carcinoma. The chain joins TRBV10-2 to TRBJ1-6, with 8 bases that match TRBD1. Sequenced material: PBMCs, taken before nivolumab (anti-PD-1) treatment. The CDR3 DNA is TGCGCCAGTTCGACAGGGGAGAAATCACCCCTCCACTTT. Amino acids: CASSTGEKSPLHF.